This T cell receptor beta chain comes out of a study of blood T cell repertoires in COVID-19. Produced via immunoSEQ multiplex PCR; TCRdb's table is partial and in-frame only. Of around 250,000 clones listed, approximately 82% were seen once; the top ten hold 4.5% to 7%. In germline, CDR1 is LNHDA, CDR2 SQIVND (reference sequence). The V segment lost 6 bases and the J segment 5 bases; nucleotides outside the gene matches: 4. The CDR3 totals 13 residues. This TCR derives from an elderly man with acute or convalescent COVID-19. The chain recombines TRBV19 with TRBJ2-5; 9 bases agree with TRBD1. Sequenced sample: peripheral blood. As DNA, the CDR3 is TGTGCCAGTAGAGGACAGGGGACCGAGACCCAGTACTTC. Encoded protein: CASRGQGTETQYF.